A selection of T cell receptor beta chains follows, all from one sample in a study of blood T cells in healthy people across ages. TCRdb called the 5' RACE reads again in MiXCR, with one record for every CDR3 protein. The data contain about 290,000 distinct CDR3 sequences, around 30% of them seen just once; the ten biggest clones take up 29%. The sequencing input was blood. Every receptor here comes from a woman in her 70s in good health. CDR3s include the opening cysteine and the closing phenylalanine or tryptophan. The order of the fields is D gene, V gene, J gene, CDR3 protein. The D gene is left open where the match is weak.

.	TRBV18	TRBJ1-5	CASSPWGDGNQPQHF
TRBD2	TRBV25-1	.	CASSDLTSGRINEQFF
.	TRBV27	.	CASSIGYEQYF
.	TRBV6-2/TRBV6-3	TRBJ2-1	CASSYSDTYNEQFF
.	TRBV29-1	TRBJ2-6	CSVVAGANVLTF
.	TRBV5-5	TRBJ2-5	CASSLESQETQYF
.	TRBV28	TRBJ2-1	CASSIQQGKQFF
TRBD1	TRBV20-1	TRBJ2-5	CSGGTGKETQYF
.	TRBV20-1	.	CSAQGGIVDNEQFF
.	TRBV10-3	TRBJ1-2	CAISELAEAYGYTF